This is a list of T cell receptor beta chains from one sample in a study of blood T cell repertoires in COVID-19. Sequencing was performed with immunoSEQ multiplex PCR; in TCRdb, only in-frame clones are kept and a portion is missing. Among fewer than 250,000 clones listed, about 88% were seen once. Sequencing was performed on peripheral blood. The receptors were sampled from a woman in her forties who had recovered from COVID-19. Both conserved end residues are part of each CDR3. The order of the fields is J gene, V gene, CDR3 protein.

J: TRBJ1-4
V: TRBV5-4
CDR3: CASSLGGGDRSTSF

J: TRBJ1-4
V: TRBV5-1
CDR3: CASSLANGNEKLFF

J: TRBJ2-4
V: TRBV2
CDR3: CASRLTRGGTIQYF

J: TRBJ2-7
V: TRBV7-2
CDR3: CASGASGTYYEQYF

J: TRBJ2-7
V: TRBV18
CDR3: CASSPPTGGSEQYF

J: TRBJ2-7
V: TRBV11-2
CDR3: CASSWRLSYEQYF

J: TRBJ2-2
V: TRBV18
CDR3: CASSPLRASRLNTGELFF

J: TRBJ1-2
V: TRBV21-1
CDR3: CASSKVPEDTDNYGYTF

J: TRBJ2-7
V: TRBV20-1
CDR3: CSALGPEQYF

J: TRBJ2-7
V: TRBV7-2
CDR3: CASSPTGTTYEQYF

J: TRBJ1-6
V: TRBV5-6
CDR3: CASSRRQGSSYNSPLHF

J: TRBJ2-1
V: TRBV5-4
CDR3: CASSLQAGVPNEQFF

J: TRBJ1-5
V: TRBV19
CDR3: CASSSGGSATQPQHF

J: TRBJ1-2
V: TRBV6-5
CDR3: CATRLKGAGYTF

J: TRBJ1-2
V: TRBV5-1
CDR3: CASTTSTEINAGGYTF

J: TRBJ2-1
V: TRBV5-1
CDR3: CASSLGGSGRWNEQFF

J: TRBJ1-1
V: TRBV5-6
CDR3: CASSLMTGRMNTEAFF

J: TRBJ1-3
V: TRBV14
CDR3: CASSPRVGNTIYF

J: TRBJ1-5
V: TRBV6-1
CDR3: CASSDRVRQPQHF

J: TRBJ2-1
V: TRBV15
CDR3: CATSSGLAGRDEQFF

J: TRBJ1-3
V: TRBV25-1
CDR3: CASSEWTGSSGNTIYF

J: TRBJ2-2
V: TRBV25-1
CDR3: CASRDRGGTGELFF

J: TRBJ2-7
V: TRBV3-1/TRBV3-2
CDR3: CASSRLAGSRSYEQYF

J: TRBJ1-1
V: TRBV9
CDR3: CASSSQAQLNTEAFF

J: TRBJ1-3
V: TRBV30
CDR3: CAWGAANSGNTIYF

J: TRBJ1-1
V: TRBV9
CDR3: CASSVVPGEAFF